This is a list of T cell receptor beta chains from one sample in a study of regulatory T cells in long-lasting Graves disease. A single record per CDR3 protein comes from TCRdb applying MiXCR to the multiplex PCR reads. The repertoire has hundreds of thousands of distinct CDR3 sequences, approximately 12% of them found once; the top ten carry roughly 8.9%. These data also featured in a second study, about T cells in Graves' hyperthyroidism and ophthalmopathy.

The sequences come from peripheral blood mononuclear cells (PBMCs), collected at new diagnosis, from a patient treated with antithyroid drugs. The origin of the receptors is a woman aged 25-40 years with Graves disease. The CDR3 runs from the conserved cysteine through the conserved F or W. A D gene is named only where the DNA matches it firmly. The size of a clone is reported for some rows only, either as once, few or many, or as a class for expanded clones.

- TRBJ2-7 many TRBV7-9 CASSSSHRDLPYEQYF TGTGCCAGCAGCTCATCCCACAGGGACCTCCCTTACGAGCAGTACTTC
- TRBJ2-2 many TRBV12-3/TRBV12-4 CASTPQTRELFF TGTGCCAGCACCCCTCAAACCAGGGAGCTGTTTTTT
- TRBJ2-3 many TRBV29-1 CSVQKVPEADTQYF TGCAGCGTACAGAAGGTGCCGGAGGCAGATACGCAGTATTTT
- TRBJ1-5 - TRBV9 CASSAGVDQPQHF TGTGCCAGCAGCGCCGGAGTTGATCAGCCCCAGCATTTT
TRBD2 TRBJ2-7 many TRBV2 CASSGGLAYNPDPQSLSYEQYF TGTGCCAGCAGCGGCGGACTAGCGTATAATCCCGACCCCCAAAGCCTCTCCTACGAGCAGTACTTC
- TRBJ1-5 - TRBV4-1 CASSQGDGHSNQPQHF TGCGCCAGCAGCCAGGGAGACGGACATAGCAATCAGCCCCAGCATTTT
- TRBJ1-3 few TRBV18 CASSPLVRAANSGNTIYF TGTGCCAGCTCACCCTTGGTCAGGGCAGCCAACTCTGGAAACACCATATATTTT
TRBD2 TRBJ2-7 - TRBV20-1 CSASTGGYEQYF TGCAGTGCTAGTACGGGGGGCTACGAGCAGTACTTC
TRBD2 TRBJ2-5 - TRBV6-1 CASRVAGGPETQYF TGTGCCAGCAGGGTGGCGGGAGGGCCAGAGACCCAGTACTTC
TRBD1 TRBJ2-1 - TRBV28 CASSYGITWDRGNEQFF TGTGCCAGCAGTTACGGAATTACATGGGACAGGGGCAATGAGCAGTTCTTC
- TRBJ2-7 many TRBV15 CATSRDYLADYEQYF TGTGCCACCAGCAGAGATTACCTAGCCGACTACGAGCAGTACTTC
- TRBJ2-7 - TRBV20-1 CSAIRSAKGGEQYF TGCAGTGCCATCCGGAGTGCTAAGGGCGGCGAGCAGTACTTC
- TRBJ2-1 many TRBV9 CASSPRPEINEQFF TGTGCCAGCAGCCCTCGCCCCGAGATCAATGAGCAGTTCTTC
- TRBJ1-2 - TRBV19 CASSITDGYTF TGTGCCAGTAGTATAACAGACGGCTACACCTTC
TRBD2 TRBJ2-3 many TRBV7-2 CASSLGLVTDTQYF TGTGCCAGCAGCCTCGGACTAGTTACAGATACGCAGTATTTT
- TRBJ1-5 many TRBV20-1 CSATGDGDQPQHF TGCAGTGCTACAGGGGACGGAGATCAGCCCCAGCATTTT
- TRBJ2-2 few TRBV30 CAWQQGLLNTGELFF TGTGCCTGGCAACAGGGATTATTGAACACCGGGGAGCTGTTTTTT
TRBD2 TRBJ2-5 - TRBV5-5 CASSLALLAGVGKETQYF TGTGCCAGCAGCTTGGCGTTGTTAGCGGGTGTGGGGAAAGAGACCCAGTACTTC
TRBD1 TRBJ2-4 - TRBV6-9 CASSYEQGTTGVRLAKNIQYF TGTGCCAGCAGTTACGAACAGGGGACGACCGGAGTGAGGTTGGCCAAAAACATTCAGTACTTC
- TRBJ2-1 few TRBV7-3 CASSLPLEGNEQFF TGTGCCAGCAGCTTACCCCTAGAGGGCAATGAGCAGTTCTTC
- TRBJ2-1 many TRBV12-3/TRBV12-4 CASSLGASEIQFF TGTGCCAGCAGTCTTGGGGCTAGCGAGATACAGTTCTTC
TRBD1 TRBJ2-5 many TRBV2 CASRKAPGTGPQETQYF TGTGCCAGCAGAAAAGCTCCCGGGACAGGCCCTCAAGAGACCCAGTACTTC